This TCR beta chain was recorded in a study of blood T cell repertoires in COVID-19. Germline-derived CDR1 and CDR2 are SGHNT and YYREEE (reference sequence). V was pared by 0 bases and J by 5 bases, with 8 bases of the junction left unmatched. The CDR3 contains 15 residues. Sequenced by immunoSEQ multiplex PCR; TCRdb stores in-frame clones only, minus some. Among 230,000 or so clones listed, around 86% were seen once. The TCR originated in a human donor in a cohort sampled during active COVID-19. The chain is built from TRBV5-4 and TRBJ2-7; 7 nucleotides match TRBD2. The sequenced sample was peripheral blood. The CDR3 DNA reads TGTGCCAGCAGCTTGGTGGCGGGAGTCCCCCACGAGCAGTACTTC. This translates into CASSLVAGVPHEQYF.